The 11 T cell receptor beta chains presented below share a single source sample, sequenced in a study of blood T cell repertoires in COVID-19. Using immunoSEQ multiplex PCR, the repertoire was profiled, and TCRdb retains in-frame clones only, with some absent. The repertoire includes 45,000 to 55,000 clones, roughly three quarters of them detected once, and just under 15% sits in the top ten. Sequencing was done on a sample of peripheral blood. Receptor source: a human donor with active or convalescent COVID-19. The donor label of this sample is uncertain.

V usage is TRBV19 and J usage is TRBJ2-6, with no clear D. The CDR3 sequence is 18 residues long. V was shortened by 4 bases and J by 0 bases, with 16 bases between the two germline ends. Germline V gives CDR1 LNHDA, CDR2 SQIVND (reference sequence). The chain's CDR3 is CASSTQRLTSSGANVLTF. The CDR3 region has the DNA TGTGCCAGTAGTACCCAGCGACTTACCAGCTCTGGGGCCAACGTCCTGACTTTC. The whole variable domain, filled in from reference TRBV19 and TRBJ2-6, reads DGGITQSPKYLFRKEGQNVTLSCEQNLNHDAMYWYRQDPGQGLRLIYYSQIVNDFQKGDIAEGYSVSREKKESFPLTVTSAQKNPTAFYLCASSTQRLTSSGANVLTFGAGSRLTVL.

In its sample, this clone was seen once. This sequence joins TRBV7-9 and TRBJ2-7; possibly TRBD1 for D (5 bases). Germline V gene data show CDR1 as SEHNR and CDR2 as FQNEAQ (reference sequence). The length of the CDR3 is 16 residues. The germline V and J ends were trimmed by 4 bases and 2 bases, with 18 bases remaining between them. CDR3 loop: CASSSSLARGPYEQYF. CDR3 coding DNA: TGTGCCAGCAGCTCAAGTCTCGCAAGGGGCCCCTACGAGCAGTACTTC.

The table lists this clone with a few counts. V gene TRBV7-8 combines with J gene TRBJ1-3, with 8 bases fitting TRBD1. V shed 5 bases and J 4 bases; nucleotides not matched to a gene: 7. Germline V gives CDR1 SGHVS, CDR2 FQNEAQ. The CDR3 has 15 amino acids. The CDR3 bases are TGTGCCAGCAGCGTAGGACAGGGATGGGGAAACACCATATATTTT. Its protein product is CASSVGQGWGNTIYF. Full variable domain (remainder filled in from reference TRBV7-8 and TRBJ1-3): GAGVSQSPRYKVAKRGQDVALRCDPISGHVSLFWYQQALGQGPEFLTYFQNEAQLDKSGLPSDRFFAERPEGSVSTLKIQRTQQEDSAVYLCASSVGQGWGNTIYFGEGSWLTVV.

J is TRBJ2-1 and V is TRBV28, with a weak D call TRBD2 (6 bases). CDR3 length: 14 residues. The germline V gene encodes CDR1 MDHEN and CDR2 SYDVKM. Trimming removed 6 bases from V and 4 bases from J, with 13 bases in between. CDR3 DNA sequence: TGTGCCAGCAGATCCCGGGGAGGATACAATGAGCAGTTCTTC. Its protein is CASRSRGGYNEQFF.

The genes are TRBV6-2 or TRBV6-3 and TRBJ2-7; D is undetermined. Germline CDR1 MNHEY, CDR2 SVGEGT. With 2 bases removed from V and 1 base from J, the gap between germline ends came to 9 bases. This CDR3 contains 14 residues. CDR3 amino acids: CASSYHQLSYEQYF. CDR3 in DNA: TGTGCCAGCAGTTACCATCAACTATCCTACGAGCAGTACTTC.

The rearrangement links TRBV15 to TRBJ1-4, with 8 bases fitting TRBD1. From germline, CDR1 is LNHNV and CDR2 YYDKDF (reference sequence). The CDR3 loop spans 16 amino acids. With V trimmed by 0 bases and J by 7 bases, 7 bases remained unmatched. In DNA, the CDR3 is TGTGCCACCAGCAGAGATTACAGGGGGACGAGTGAAAAACTGTTTTTT. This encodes CATSRDYRGTSEKLFF.

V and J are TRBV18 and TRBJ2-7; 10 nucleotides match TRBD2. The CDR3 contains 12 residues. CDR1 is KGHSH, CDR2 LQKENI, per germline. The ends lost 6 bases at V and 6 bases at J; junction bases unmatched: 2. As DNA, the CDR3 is TGTGCCAGCTCTCCTAGCGGGGGCGAGCAGTACTTC. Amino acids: CASSPSGGEQYF.

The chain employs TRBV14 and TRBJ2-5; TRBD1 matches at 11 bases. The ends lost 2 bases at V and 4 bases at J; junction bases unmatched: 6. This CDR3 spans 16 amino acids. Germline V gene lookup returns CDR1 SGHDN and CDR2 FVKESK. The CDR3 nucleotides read TGTGCCAGCAGCCAATTAGGACAGGGGGCGCGAGAGACCCAGTACTTC. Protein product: CASSQLGQGARETQYF.

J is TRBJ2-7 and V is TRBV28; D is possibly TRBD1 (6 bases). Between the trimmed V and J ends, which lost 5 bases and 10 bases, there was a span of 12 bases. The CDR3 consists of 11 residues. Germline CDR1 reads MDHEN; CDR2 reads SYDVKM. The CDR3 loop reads CASSANRVQYF. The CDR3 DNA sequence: TGTGCCAGCAGTGCCAACAGGGTCCAGTACTTC.

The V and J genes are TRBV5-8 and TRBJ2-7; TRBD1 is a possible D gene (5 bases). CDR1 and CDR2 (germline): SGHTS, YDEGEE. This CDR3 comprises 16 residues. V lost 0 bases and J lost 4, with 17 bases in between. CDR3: CASSLAEQVKGYEQYF. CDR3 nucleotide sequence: TGTGCCAGCAGCTTGGCAGAACAAGTTAAGGGGTACGAGCAGTACTTC.

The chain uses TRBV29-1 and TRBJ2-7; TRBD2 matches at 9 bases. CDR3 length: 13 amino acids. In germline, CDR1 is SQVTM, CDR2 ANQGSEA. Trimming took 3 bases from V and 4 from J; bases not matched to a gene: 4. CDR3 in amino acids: CSVEAGGGYEQYF. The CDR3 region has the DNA TGCAGCGTTGAGGCGGGAGGGGGGTACGAGCAGTACTTC.